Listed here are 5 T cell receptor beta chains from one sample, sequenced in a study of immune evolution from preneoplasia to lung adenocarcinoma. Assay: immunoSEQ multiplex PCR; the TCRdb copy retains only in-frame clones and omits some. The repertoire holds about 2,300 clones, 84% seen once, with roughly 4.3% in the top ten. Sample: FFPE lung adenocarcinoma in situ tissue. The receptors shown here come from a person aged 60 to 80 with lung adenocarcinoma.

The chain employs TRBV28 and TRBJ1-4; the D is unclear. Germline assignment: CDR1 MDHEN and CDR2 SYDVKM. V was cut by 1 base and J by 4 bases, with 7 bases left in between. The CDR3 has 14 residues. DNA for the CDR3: TGTGCCAGCAGTTTATCACAGTATAATGAAAAACTGTTTTTT. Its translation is CASSLSQYNEKLFF.

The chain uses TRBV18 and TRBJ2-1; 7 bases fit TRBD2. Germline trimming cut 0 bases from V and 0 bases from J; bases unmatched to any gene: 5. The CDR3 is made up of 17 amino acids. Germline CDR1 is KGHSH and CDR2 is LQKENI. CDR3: CASSPPGLLSSYNEQFF. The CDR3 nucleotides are TGTGCCAGCTCACCACCGGGACTATTAAGCTCCTACAATGAGCAGTTCTTC.

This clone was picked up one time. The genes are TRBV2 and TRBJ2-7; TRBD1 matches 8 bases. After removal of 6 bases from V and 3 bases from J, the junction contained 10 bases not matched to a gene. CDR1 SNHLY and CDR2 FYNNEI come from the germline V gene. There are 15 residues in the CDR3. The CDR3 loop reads CASRPSGGSRYEQYF. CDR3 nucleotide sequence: TGTGCCAGCAGACCCTCAGGGGGCTCTCGCTACGAGCAGTACTTC.

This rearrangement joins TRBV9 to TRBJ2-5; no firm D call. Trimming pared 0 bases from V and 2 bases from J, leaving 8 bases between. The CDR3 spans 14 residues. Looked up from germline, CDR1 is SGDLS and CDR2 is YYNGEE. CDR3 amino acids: CASSVGGIQETQYF. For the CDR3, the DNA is TGTGCCAGCAGCGTAGGTGGGATACAAGAGACCCAGTACTTC.

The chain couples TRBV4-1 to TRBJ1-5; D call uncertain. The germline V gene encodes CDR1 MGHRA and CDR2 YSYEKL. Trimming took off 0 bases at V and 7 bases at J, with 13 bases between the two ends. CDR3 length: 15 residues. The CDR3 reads CASSQDLRIGQPQHF. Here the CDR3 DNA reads TGCGCCAGCAGCCAAGACCTCCGGATTGGGCAGCCCCAGCATTTT.